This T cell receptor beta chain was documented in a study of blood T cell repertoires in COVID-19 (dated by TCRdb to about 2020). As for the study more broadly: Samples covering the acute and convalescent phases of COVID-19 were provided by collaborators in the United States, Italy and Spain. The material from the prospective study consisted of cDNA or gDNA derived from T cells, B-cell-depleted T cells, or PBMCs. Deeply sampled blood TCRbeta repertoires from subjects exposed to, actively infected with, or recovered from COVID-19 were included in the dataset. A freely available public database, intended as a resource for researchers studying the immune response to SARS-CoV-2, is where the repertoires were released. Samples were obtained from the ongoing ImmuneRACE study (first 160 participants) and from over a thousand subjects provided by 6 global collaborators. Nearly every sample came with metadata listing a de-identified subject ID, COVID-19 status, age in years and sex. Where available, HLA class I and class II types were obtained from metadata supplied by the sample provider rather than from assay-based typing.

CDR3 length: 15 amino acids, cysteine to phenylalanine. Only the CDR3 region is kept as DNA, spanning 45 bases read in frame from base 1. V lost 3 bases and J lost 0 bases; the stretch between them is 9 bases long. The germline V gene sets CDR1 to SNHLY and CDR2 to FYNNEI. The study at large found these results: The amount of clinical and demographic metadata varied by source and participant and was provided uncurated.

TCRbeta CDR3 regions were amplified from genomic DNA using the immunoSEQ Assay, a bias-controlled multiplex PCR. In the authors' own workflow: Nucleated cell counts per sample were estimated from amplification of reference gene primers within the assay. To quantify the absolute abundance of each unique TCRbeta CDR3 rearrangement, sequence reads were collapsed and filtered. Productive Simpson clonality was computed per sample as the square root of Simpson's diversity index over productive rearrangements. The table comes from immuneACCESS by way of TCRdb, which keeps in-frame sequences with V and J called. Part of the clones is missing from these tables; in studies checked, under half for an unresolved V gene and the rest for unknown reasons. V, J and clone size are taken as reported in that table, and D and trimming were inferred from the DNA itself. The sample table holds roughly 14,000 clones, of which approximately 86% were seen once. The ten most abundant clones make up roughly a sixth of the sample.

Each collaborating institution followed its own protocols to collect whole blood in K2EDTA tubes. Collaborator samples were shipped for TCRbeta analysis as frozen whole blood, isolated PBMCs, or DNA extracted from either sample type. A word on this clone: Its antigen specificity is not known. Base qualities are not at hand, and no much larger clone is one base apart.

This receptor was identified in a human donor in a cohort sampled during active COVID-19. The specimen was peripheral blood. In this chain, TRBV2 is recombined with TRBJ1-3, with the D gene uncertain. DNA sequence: TGTGCCAGCAGTGATCGGGAGAGCTCTGGAAACACCATATATTTT. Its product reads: CASSDRESSGNTIYF.